This TCR beta chain comes out of a study of T-cell memory formation after mild COVID-19. Germline lookup yields CDR1 SGDLS and CDR2 YYNGEE. The CDR3 has 13 residues. V was shortened by 3 bases and J by 0 bases, with 6 bases between the two germline ends. A single record per CDR3 protein comes from TCRdb applying MiXCR to the 5' RACE reads. The repertoire holds approximately 65,000 distinct CDR3 sequences, with around 10% as singletons. The sequenced sample consisted of PBMCs or a T cell subset sorted from them (not recorded which). The clonotype originates from a man aged 18-30 years who had mild COVID-19 (a few samples of this study predate the infection). Cell type and time point are not known. The chain joins TRBV9 to TRBJ1-1; maybe TRBD1 (5 bases). Written as DNA, the CDR3 is TGTGCCAGCAGCGACAGGATGAACACTGAAGCTTTCTTT. Translating gives CASSDRMNTEAFF.